The T cell receptor (beta chain) described here comes from a study of T cells in Graves' hyperthyroidism and ophthalmopathy. Findings and limits, study-wide: By a 13 V-J model, ophthalmopathy was set apart from stable hyperthyroidism. Blood held most thyroid clonotypes expanded above 0.001 frequency. Ophthalmopathy got predicted by the model a median approximately six months before its onset.

This clonotype was detected ten times or more. Its antigen is still unknown. TCR beta CDR3 region amplification was performed from RNA transcripts. In the first-round RT-PCR of the TCR CDR3, the HTBI primer set was used. TCRdb used MiXCR to reprocess the multiplex PCR reads, holding one entry per CDR3 protein. Of 540,000 or so distinct CDR3 sequences in the sample, just over 45% are singletons; the top ten hold 19%. Patients were excluded because of uncontrolled infection, other autoimmune disease, pregnancy or lactation. This sequence originates from an adult woman with Graves' disease, either hyperthyroidism or ophthalmopathy (not recorded which). The sample consisted of peripheral blood or thyroid tissue (not recorded which).

CDR3: CATLGTGTEAFF. The CDR3 region has the DNA TGTGCCACCCTAGGGACGGGGACTGAAGCTTTCTTT. The genes are TRBV2 and TRBJ1-1, with TRBD1 as a possible D gene (5 bases). V lost 10 bases and J lost 5, with 14 bases in between. CDR1 is SNHLY and CDR2 is FYNNEI in the germline V gene. This CDR3 is built from 12 residues. The variable domain in full, completed from reference TRBV2 and TRBJ1-1, reads EPEVTQTPSHQVTQMGQEVILRCVPISNHLYFYWYRQILGQKVEFLVSFYNNEISEKSEIFDDQFSVERPDGSNFTLKIRSTKLEDSAMYFCATLGTGTEAFFGQGTRLTVV.